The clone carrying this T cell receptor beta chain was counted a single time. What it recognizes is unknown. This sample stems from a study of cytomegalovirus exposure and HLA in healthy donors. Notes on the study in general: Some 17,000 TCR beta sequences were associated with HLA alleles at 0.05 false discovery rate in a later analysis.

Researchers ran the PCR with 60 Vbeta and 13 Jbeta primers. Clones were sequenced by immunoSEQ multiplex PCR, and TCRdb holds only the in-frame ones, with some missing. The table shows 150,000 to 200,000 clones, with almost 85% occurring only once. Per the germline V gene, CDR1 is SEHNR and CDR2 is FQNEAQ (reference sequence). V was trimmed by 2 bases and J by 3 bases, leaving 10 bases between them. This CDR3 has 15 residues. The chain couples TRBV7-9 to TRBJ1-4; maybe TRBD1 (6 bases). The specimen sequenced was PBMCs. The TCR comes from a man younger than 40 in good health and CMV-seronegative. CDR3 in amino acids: CASSLRQESNEKLFF. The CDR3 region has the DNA TGTGCCAGCAGCTTAAGACAGGAATCTAATGAAAAACTGTTTTTT.